This T cell receptor beta chain was identified during a study of T-cell reconstitution after alpha-beta-depleted transplantation in children. Study-level results: Expanded graft clones numbering several hundred reportedly gave rise to alpha-beta T cells about two months after transplant. Surviving recipient T cells and thymic progenitors accounted for the high day-60 TCRbeta diversity observed in some patients. It was newly produced T cells that mostly accounted for T-cell counts and diversity one year after transplant.

V was clipped by 2 bases and J by 5 bases; unmatched bases: 4. The CDR3 is 14 amino acids. The germline V gene encodes CDR1 MDHEN and CDR2 SYDVKM. As for this clonotype: Its matching antigen is unknown.

TCRbeta library preparation incorporated unique molecular identifiers. From the PCR reads, TCRdb called clonotypes with MiXCR, one entry per CDR3 protein. The sample holds about 980,000 distinct CDR3 sequences, about 29% seen once. This chain joins TRBV28 and TRBJ2-3; 7 nucleotides align to TRBD1. The sequencing used PBMCs, mostly from graft donor cells, collected 360 days after TCRalphabeta/CD19-depleted stem cell transplant. The clonotype was recovered from a boy less than two years old who had a stem cell transplant for SCID, so the T cells may come from the graft donor. CDR3 residues: CASSLDRVKDTQYF. Here the CDR3 DNA reads TGTGCCAGCAGTTTAGACAGGGTTAAAGATACGCAGTATTTT.